This TCR beta chain was obtained from a study of cytomegalovirus exposure and HLA in healthy donors. Across the study: According to later analysis, the same platform produced the 110 or so validation and under 750 first-cohort repertoires. Study outcomes and limitations: Investigators reported fewer than 200 TCR beta chains as tied to cytomegalovirus. For cytomegalovirus status, the classifier reportedly gave diagnoses with high specificity and sensitivity. According to a subsequent analysis, TCR clusters from the first cohort were inclined to appear together in the roughly 130 validation repertoires.

A note on this clone: What it binds is not known.

The protocol was immunoSEQ multiplex PCR, while the TCRdb copy is restricted to in-frame clones and leaves out a portion. The table records about 140,000 clones, roughly 86% of them present only once. Germline assignment: CDR1 SGHTS and CDR2 YDEGEE. The germline V and J ends were trimmed by 7 bases and 4 bases, with 14 bases remaining between them. The CDR3 runs to 13 residues. This receptor was taken from a man in his late teens or twenties in good health and CMV-seropositive. Sequencing was done on a sample of PBMCs. This rearrangement joins TRBV5-8 to TRBJ2-5; tentatively, D is TRBD1 (7 bases). The CDR3 reads CASSQGGRETQYF. In DNA, the CDR3 is TGTGCCAGCTCGCAGGGGGGCAGAGAGACCCAGTACTTC.